The text below deals with one T cell receptor beta chain. Recruited during active infection, patients (from Seattle) were subsequently followed longitudinally. The data stem from a study of blood T cell repertoires in COVID-19. Study-wide context: Sites across the United States, Italy and Spain contributed samples from acute and convalescent COVID-19. The cDNA or gDNA used as material had been derived from T cells, B-cell-depleted T cells, or PBMCs.

In germline, CDR1 is SGDLS, CDR2 YYNGEE. The V and J ends lost 0 bases and 1 base respectively, with 7 bases between them. This CDR3 contains 14 residues. Methods used by the authors: Amplification of reference gene primers provided the estimated nucleated cell counts. This table comes from immunoSEQ multiplex PCR, and its TCRdb copy is limited to in-frame clones, with some not included. Clone size and V and J calls were adopted from that table, with D and trimming inferred from the DNA. The sample yields about 300,000 clones, around nine tenths seen once. The sequencing sample was made of peripheral blood. The chain combines TRBV9 with TRBJ1-1; D is uncertain. The receptor was isolated from a woman aged 25 to 39 with COVID-19, enrolled during active disease. The CDR3 spells CASSVAPENTEAFF. In DNA form, the CDR3 reads TGTGCCAGCAGCGTAGCACCAGAGAACACTGAAGCTTTCTTT. Full variable domain (remainder filled in from reference TRBV9 and TRBJ1-1): DSGVTQTPKHLITATGQRVTLRCSPRSGDLSVYWYQQSLDQGLQFLIQYYNGEERAKGNILERFSAQQFPDLHSELNLSSLELGDSALYFCASSVAPENTEAFFGQGTRLTVV.